The 18 T cell receptor beta chains presented below share a single source sample, sequenced in a study of CD8 T cells in Susac syndrome. With random hexamers, reverse transcription was performed on about 0.5 to 1 ug of RNA. TCRdb independently ran MiXCR on the immunoSEQ multiplex PCR reads; one entry per CDR3 protein. The sample records about 150,000 distinct CDR3 sequences, 90% to 95% being singletons. Material: CD8+ T cells from PBMCs. Receptors originate from a human donor with multiple sclerosis.

The rearrangement uses TRBV4-2 and TRBJ2-7, with D unclear. Germline CDR1 and CDR2: LGHNA and YNFKEQ. CDR3 length: 14 residues. Trimming shortened V by 3 bases and J by 2 bases, and 11 bases separated the two germline ends. As DNA, the CDR3 is TGTGCCAGCAGCCATCATGACGTAACCTACGAGCAGTACTTC. Its translation is CASSHHDVTYEQYF.

The chain couples TRBV20-1 to TRBJ2-5; D call uncertain. CDR1 DFQATT and CDR2 SNEGSKA come from the germline V gene (reference sequence). This CDR3 region has 11 residues. V was shortened by 2 bases and J by 3 bases, with 4 bases between the two germline ends. The chain's CDR3 is CSARMEETQYF. CDR3 nucleotides: TGCAGTGCTAGAATGGAAGAGACCCAGTACTTC.

The rearrangement links TRBV4-1 to TRBJ2-7, with D possibly being TRBD1 (5 bases). V lost 0 bases and J lost 4, with 10 bases in between. The CDR3 is made up of 14 amino acids. CDR1 MGHRA and CDR2 YSYEKL come from the germline V gene. The CDR3 loop reads CASSQDPGPYEQYF. The CDR3 DNA follows: TGCGCCAGCAGCCAAGACCCAGGGCCATACGAGCAGTACTTC.

This clonotype has a single count. This chain uses TRBV29-1 with TRBJ1-1; the match to TRBD1 covers 7 bases. The CDR3 has 13 amino acids. V was clipped by 7 bases and J by 1 base; unmatched bases: 6. CDR1 is SQVTM, CDR2 ANQGSEA, per germline. The CDR3 DNA reads as TGCAGCGCCGACAGGGTGGGGAACACTGAAGCTTTCTTT. Translation gives CSADRVGNTEAFF.

This chain joins TRBV13 and TRBJ2-1; 7 bases map to TRBD1. CDR1 PRHDT and CDR2 FYEKMQ come from the germline V gene (reference sequence). CDR3 length: 15 residues. V gave up 8 bases and J gave up 2 bases; unmatched junction bases: 9. The CDR3 here is CASPGKTGPYNEQFF. CDR3 bases: TGTGCCAGCCCCGGTAAGACAGGGCCCTACAATGAGCAGTTCTTC. The whole variable domain, filled in from reference TRBV13 and TRBJ2-1, reads AAGVIQSPRHLIKEKRETATLKCYPIPRHDTVYWYQQGPGQDPQFLISFYEKMQSDKGSIPDRFSAQQFSDYHSELNMSSLELGDSALYFCASPGKTGPYNEQFFGPGTRLTVL.

The gene calls are TRBV29-1 and TRBJ2-1; 7 nucleotides agree with TRBD1. The V and J ends lost 7 bases and 9 bases, in that order; junction bases with no gene match: 18. The CDR3 runs to 15 residues. CDR1 is SQVTM, CDR2 ANQGSEA, per germline. CDR3 coding DNA: TGCAGCGCATCGGTCGAGGGGGCGGATGTCGGTGAGCAGTTCTTC. Translation: CSASVEGADVGEQFF.

In this sample, this clonotype turned up once. This rearrangement joins TRBV29-1 to TRBJ1-1; perhaps TRBD1 as D (6 bases). V lost 7 bases and J lost 10, with 13 bases in between. There are 10 residues in the CDR3. CDR1 SQVTM and CDR2 ANQGSEA come from the germline V gene. In DNA form, the CDR3 reads TGCAGCGCCGAGGGGGGGCCAGCTTTCTTT. Its protein product is CSAEGGPAFF.

This chain uses TRBV20-1 with TRBJ1-2; 7 bases line up with TRBD1. Germline trimming cut 4 bases from V and 3 bases from J; bases unmatched to any gene: 8. CDR1 and CDR2 (germline): DFQATT, SNEGSKA (reference sequence). The CDR3 totals 14 residues. The CDR3 reads CSAKGDSLDYGYTF. CDR3 bases: TGCAGTGCTAAGGGGGACAGTCTAGACTATGGCTACACCTTC.

The gene calls are TRBV9 and TRBJ2-3; TRBD2 matches 10 bases. This CDR3 has 19 amino acids. Unmatched junction bases numbered 18, after V lost 4 bases and J lost 4 bases. Germline CDR1 SGDLS, CDR2 YYNGEE. CDR3 DNA sequence: TGTGCCAGCAGCCCCCAAGCCAACCCGGGACTAGCGCGGGCAGATACGCAGTATTTT. This translates into CASSPQANPGLARADTQYF. The full variable domain, in which reference TRBV9 and TRBJ2-3 provide the parts outside the CDR3, is DSGVTQTPKHLITATGQRVTLRCSPRSGDLSVYWYQQSLDQGLQFLIQYYNGEERAKGNILERFSAQQFPDLHSELNLSSLELGDSALYFCASSPQANPGLARADTQYFGPGTRLTVL.

This chain connects TRBV29-1 to TRBJ2-5; D gene uncertain. The V end was cut by 5 bases, the J end by 3 bases, with 10 bases between. The CDR3 spans 12 residues. Per germline, CDR1 SQVTM and CDR2 ANQGSEA. The CDR3: CSVPGRKETQYF. The CDR3 DNA sequence: TGCAGCGTTCCAGGACGAAAAGAGACCCAGTACTTC. Variable domain in full (rest from reference TRBV29-1 and TRBJ2-5): SAVISQKPSRDICQRGTSLTIQCQVDSQVTMMFWYRQQPGQSLTLIATANQGSEATYESGFVIDKFPISRPNLTFSTLTVSNMSPEDSSIYLCSVPGRKETQYFGPGTRLLVL.

This sequence joins TRBV6-2 or TRBV6-3 and TRBJ2-3, with D perhaps TRBD1 (6 bases). The V and J ends lost 10 bases and 5 bases respectively, with 16 bases between them. The germline V gene encodes CDR1 MNHEY and CDR2 SVGEGT. This CDR3 region has 13 residues. DNA for the CDR3: TGTGCCACCGCAGGGGCGTCGGAAGATACGCAGTATTTT. Translating it yields CATAGASEDTQYF.

The gene calls are TRBV14 and TRBJ2-6; D is uncertain. V gave up 0 bases and J gave up 0 bases, with 6 bases separating them. The CDR3 length is 16 residues. CDR1 is SGHDN and CDR2 is FVKESK in the germline V gene. CDR3 nucleotide sequence: TGTGCCAGCAGCCAAGAACGTGGCTCTGGGGCCAACGTCCTGACTTTC. Translation gives CASSQERGSGANVLTF.

This clonotype was recorded once. The chain uses TRBV7-9 and TRBJ1-1; D gene unclear. Per the germline V gene, CDR1 is SEHNR and CDR2 is FQNEAQ (reference sequence). The CDR3 runs 12 residues. Trimming took 2 bases from V and 8 from J, leaving 9 bases between them. CDR3 amino acids: CASSLTQREAFF. In nucleotides, the CDR3 is TGTGCCAGCAGCTTAACACAGCGCGAAGCTTTCTTT.

This clonotype has only one observation. This chain joins TRBV30 and TRBJ1-2; D is uncertain. This CDR3 contains 10 residues. V was pared by 1 base and J by 8 bases, with 5 bases between. Per the germline V gene, CDR1 is GTSNPN and CDR2 is SVGIG (reference sequence). CDR3 DNA: TGTGCCTGGAGTGAGGGCGGCTACACCTTC. It codes for CAWSEGGYTF.

This sequence joins TRBV5-1 and TRBJ2-7; D possibly corresponds to TRBD1 (5 bases). V lost 1 base and J lost 4, with 12 bases in between. The germline V gene has CDR1 SGHRS and CDR2 YFSETQ. The CDR3 is 14 amino acids. In DNA form, the CDR3 reads TGCGCCAGCAGCTTGCGCCAGGGTTGGTACGAGCAGTACTTC. Its protein product is CASSLRQGWYEQYF.

The gene calls are TRBV2 and TRBJ1-2; D gene uncertain. The CDR3 covers 14 residues. Trimming took off 9 bases at V and 6 bases at J, with 20 bases between the two ends. Germline V gene data show CDR1 as SNHLY and CDR2 as FYNNEI. DNA for the CDR3: TGTGCCAGTCCGAGGTTCGTCCCAGACGATGGCTACACCTTC. It encodes CASPRFVPDDGYTF.

The rearrangement joins TRBV7-9 to TRBJ1-2; D gene unclear. V lost 1 base and J 8 bases, leaving 11 bases between the germline ends. The CDR3 spans 13 residues. CDR1 and CDR2 (germline): SEHNR, FQNEAQ (reference sequence). The CDR3 loop is CASSLGATRGYTF. The CDR3 bases are TGTGCCAGCAGCTTAGGAGCAACCAGGGGCTACACCTTC.

The chain carries TRBV20-1 and TRBJ2-3; TRBD2 aligns across 15 bases. The CDR3 covers 22 residues. The V and J ends lost 3 bases and 10 bases, in that order; junction bases with no gene match: 29. CDR1 is DFQATT, CDR2 SNEGSKA, per germline (reference sequence). The CDR3, as DNA: TGCAGTGCTAGGGACCCCATGACCGGGACTAGCGGGGGGCCTCCTTTGGAGTTATCGCAGTATTTT. This encodes CSARDPMTGTSGGPPLELSQYF.